One sample yielded the 16 T cell receptor beta chains listed below, sequenced in a study of shared clonotypes between healthy human individuals. Method: immunoSEQ multiplex PCR; TCRdb's copy keeps in-frame clones and lacks some. The repertoire holds approximately 2.4 million clones, with approximately 94% as singletons. The specimen was naive CD4+ T cells sorted from blood. Subset: CD45RA+ positively selected. The receptors here all came from a man younger than 35 in good health.

This chain uses TRBV28 with TRBJ2-7; 10 bases are shared with TRBD1. CDR3 size: 16 residues. V was pared by 1 base and J by 2 bases, with 5 bases of the junction left unmatched. Germline V gene data show CDR1 as MDHEN and CDR2 as SYDVKM. CDR3 sequence (DNA): TGTGCCAGCAGTTTATACCGGGACAGGGGTGCCTACGAGCAGTACTTC. Translated, it gives CASSLYRDRGAYEQYF. Full variable domain (rest looked up from reference TRBV28 and TRBJ2-7): DVKVTQSSRYLVKRTGEKVFLECVQDMDHENMFWYRQDPGLGLRLIYFSYDVKMKEKGDIPEGYSVSREKKERFSLILESASTNQTSMYLCASSLYRDRGAYEQYFGPGTRLTVT.

A single count supports this clone. The gene calls are TRBV7-9 and TRBJ1-1; D is perhaps TRBD1 (5 bases). V was clipped by 5 bases and J by 4 bases, with 17 bases between them. Looked up from germline, CDR1 is SEHNR and CDR2 is FQNEAQ (reference sequence). This CDR3 comprises 15 residues. CDR3 protein: CASSPTTDRITEAFF. The DNA for the CDR3 is TGTGCCAGCAGCCCCACGACAGACCGTATCACTGAAGCTTTCTTT.

The chain has TRBV5-1 and TRBJ2-7; tentatively, D is TRBD2 (6 bases). This CDR3 is 15 amino acids long. Trimming removed 7 bases at V and 2 bases at J, with 19 bases between. Germline V gene data show CDR1 as SGHRS and CDR2 as YFSETQ. CDR3 loop: CASQPRGGTTYEQYF. In DNA, the CDR3 is TGCGCCAGCCAGCCACGTGGGGGGACCACCTACGAGCAGTACTTC.

The chain carries TRBV28 and TRBJ1-5; 11 nucleotides agree with TRBD1. The CDR3 sequence is 18 residues long. Trimming cost V 5 bases and J 0 bases; bases outside gene matches: 9. Germline lookup yields CDR1 MDHEN and CDR2 SYDVKM. Written as DNA, the CDR3 is TGTGCCAGCAGTCCCGCGGGACAGGGGGTTTATAGCAATCAGCCCCAGCATTTT. Its protein product is CASSPAGQGVYSNQPQHF.

About this clone itself: Other DNA sequences in this sample translate to the same CDR3. The chain couples TRBV5-1 to TRBJ1-3; no firm D call. Trimming removed 4 bases at V and 0 bases at J, with 11 bases between. Germline V gene lookup returns CDR1 SGHRS and CDR2 YFSETQ. The CDR3 runs to 15 residues. The CDR3 here is CASSLGSNSGNTIYF. Written as DNA, the CDR3 is TGCGCCAGCAGCCTCGGGTCCAACTCTGGAAACACCATATATTTT. The variable domain in full, completed from reference TRBV5-1 and TRBJ1-3, reads KAGVTQTPRYLIKTRGQQVTLSCSPISGHRSVSWYQQTPGQGLQFLFEYFSETQRNKGNFPGRFSGRQFSNSRSEMNVSTLELGDSALYLCASSLGSNSGNTIYFGEGSWLTVV.

Of note for this clone: The same CDR3 arises from other DNA sequences in this sample as well. The CDR3 nucleotides are TGTGCCAGCAGCGTACAGGGGGGGAGCTCCTACGAGCAGTACTTC. This translates into CASSVQGGSSYEQYF. The chain employs TRBV9 and TRBJ2-7, with D tentatively TRBD1 or TRBD2 (7 bases each). The CDR3 is 15 amino acids. Germline V lookup: CDR1 SGDLS, CDR2 YYNGEE. The V end lost 1 base, the J end lost 0 bases, and 11 bases lay between the germline ends.

This rearrangement joins TRBV15 to TRBJ2-1; 9 nucleotides agree with TRBD1. Germline V lookup: CDR1 LNHNV, CDR2 YYDKDF (reference sequence). This CDR3 spans 16 amino acids. With 3 bases clipped from V and 5 bases from J, the junction kept 8 bases outside the gene matches. This CDR3 reads CATSRHPGQGHNEQFF. The CDR3 DNA is TGTGCCACCAGCAGGCATCCGGGACAGGGCCACAATGAGCAGTTCTTC.

The rearrangement joins TRBV7-2 to TRBJ2-1, with no clear D. The CDR3 runs 16 residues. In germline, CDR1 is SGHTA, CDR2 FQGNSA. Trimming cost V 4 bases and J 4 bases, with 17 bases left between them. CDR3 bases: TGTGCCAGCAGCTCATCAGGTACCGGATCTTACAATGAGCAGTTCTTC. It yields the protein CASSSSGTGSYNEQFF.

The gene calls are TRBV25-1 and TRBJ2-5; 7 nucleotides align to TRBD2. The CDR3 loop spans 17 amino acids. V shed 3 bases and J 5 bases; nucleotides not matched to a gene: 15. CDR1 is MGHDK and CDR2 is SYGVNS in the germline V gene. CDR3 in amino acids: CASSEAKPGPGGETQYF. The CDR3 DNA follows: TGTGCCAGCAGTGAGGCAAAACCGGGCCCCGGGGGGGAGACCCAGTACTTC. The full variable domain, its missing parts supplied by reference TRBV25-1 and TRBJ2-5, is EADIYQTPRYLVIGTGKKITLECSQTMGHDKMYWYQQDPGMELHLIHYSYGVNSTEKGDLSSESTVSRIRTEHFPLTLESARPSHTSQYLCASSEAKPGPGGETQYFGPGTRLLVL.

This chain links TRBV19 with TRBJ1-2; TRBD1 matches 7 bases. Germline CDR1 LNHDA, CDR2 SQIVND (reference sequence). The CDR3 totals 14 residues. V was clipped by 1 base and J by 7 bases; unmatched bases: 6. CDR3 in DNA: TGTGCCAGTAGTATAGGGAGACAGGGAGTTGGCTACACCTTC. The encoded protein is CASSIGRQGVGYTF.

Remarks on this clone: The sample carries other DNA sequences with the same CDR3. CDR3 sequence reads: CASSLGTAGNTIYF. The CDR3 bases are TGCGCCAGCAGTCTAGGGACGGCTGGAAACACCATATATTTT. The chain is built from TRBV5-1 and TRBJ1-3, with a tentative D call TRBD1 (5 bases). Per the germline V gene, CDR1 is SGHRS and CDR2 is YFSETQ. V lost 5 bases and J 2 bases, leaving 11 bases between the germline ends. CDR3 size: 14 residues.

Of note for this clone: Other nucleotide sequences in the sample specify the same CDR3. This sequence joins TRBV5-1 and TRBJ1-1; D remains ambiguous. Germline CDR1 and CDR2: SGHRS and YFSETQ. The CDR3 has 14 residues. Trimming removed 0 bases from V and 2 bases from J, with 8 bases in between. CDR3 amino acids: CASSLDGLNTEAFF. CDR3 coding DNA: TGCGCCAGCAGCTTGGACGGGTTAAACACTGAAGCTTTCTTT.

The chain is built from TRBV6-1 and TRBJ1-1, with D possibly TRBD1 on 6 matching bases. Germline V gene data show CDR1 as MNHNS and CDR2 as SASEGT. The CDR3 contains 15 residues. Between the trimmed V and J ends, which lost 0 bases and 3 bases, there was a span of 11 bases. The CDR3 is CASSEAIRGYTEAFF. In DNA, the CDR3 is TGTGCCAGCAGTGAAGCGATTAGGGGGTACACTGAAGCTTTCTTT.

V usage is TRBV9 and J usage is TRBJ2-1; D may correspond to TRBD1 or TRBD2 (5 bases each). Germline V gene data show CDR1 as SGDLS and CDR2 as YYNGEE. CDR3 length equals 15 residues. V dropped 2 bases and J dropped 6 bases, with 15 bases sitting between them. CDR3 sequence: CASSVTGPAPNEQFF. CDR3 nucleotide sequence: TGTGCCAGCAGCGTTACGGGGCCCGCCCCCAATGAGCAGTTCTTC.

This clone was seen once. V is TRBV29-1 and J is TRBJ2-4, with 9 bases lining up with TRBD1. The ends lost 2 bases at V and 4 bases at J; junction bases unmatched: 3. This CDR3 has 14 amino acids. Germline loops: CDR1 SQVTM, CDR2 ANQGSEA. CDR3 sequence (DNA): TGCAGCGTTGAAACGGGACAGGGAAAAAACATTCAGTACTTC. Protein: CSVETGQGKNIQYF.

On this clone itself: Additional DNA sequences in this sample encode the identical CDR3. The chain links TRBV5-1 to TRBJ2-2, with TRBD1 identical over 8 bases. The germline V gene encodes CDR1 SGHRS and CDR2 YFSETQ. CDR3 length equals 15 residues. V was pared by 1 base and J by 4 bases, with 3 bases of the junction left unmatched. The CDR3 here is CASSLPGTGTGELFF. The DNA for the CDR3 is TGCGCCAGCAGCTTGCCCGGGACAGGCACCGGGGAGCTGTTTTTT.